This TCR beta chain stems from a study of Graves' ophthalmopathy and Graves' hyperthyroidism. Overall study context: Peripheral blood (taken before any treatment) was collected at initial diagnosis.

This clonotype was seen ten or more times. Germline V CDR1 and CDR2: MGHDK, SYGVNS. CDR3 length: 16 residues. Trimming removed 4 bases from V and 9 bases from J, with 21 bases in between. TCR beta CDR3 amplification used RNA transcripts. Investigators did first-round RT-PCR with HTBI primers, then second-round multiplex PCR. TCRdb itself ran the multiplex PCR reads through MiXCR, one entry per CDR3 protein. The repertoire has 740,000 or so distinct CDR3 sequences, approximately 40% of them found once; the top ten carry 44%. The V call is TRBV25-1, the J call TRBJ2-2, with D perhaps TRBD2 (6 bases). The sequencing sample was made of peripheral blood. This sequence originates from an adult man with Graves' ophthalmopathy. CDR3 loop: CASSVGGASWVRELFF. The CDR3, as DNA: TGTGCCAGCAGTGTAGGCGGGGCCTCCTGGGTACGGGAGCTGTTTTTT. Full variable domain (remainder filled in from reference TRBV25-1 and TRBJ2-2): EADIYQTPRYLVIGTGKKITLECSQTMGHDKMYWYQQDPGMELHLIHYSYGVNSTEKGDLSSESTVSRIRTEHFPLTLESARPSHTSQYLCASSVGGASWVRELFFGEGSRLTVL.